The rows below give T cell receptor beta chains drawn from one sample of a study of regulatory T cells in long-lasting Graves disease. TCRdb reprocessed the multiplex PCR reads with MiXCR, giving one entry per CDR3 protein. The data hold over 350,000 distinct CDR3 sequences, with 14% to 15% observed a single time. These data were also reused for a study on T cells in Graves' hyperthyroidism and ophthalmopathy.

This material consisted of peripheral blood mononuclear cells (PBMCs), taken at new diagnosis, from a patient treated with antithyroid drugs. The receptors stem from a woman between 40 and 55 years old with Graves disease. Both conserved end residues are part of each CDR3. A D gene is named only where the DNA matches it firmly. The size of a clone is reported for some rows only, either as once, few or many, or as a class for expanded clones.

D gene	clone size	V gene	CDR3 length	J gene	CDR3 DNA	CDR3 protein
TRBD1	many	TRBV2	15	TRBJ1-2	TGTGCCAGCGTGGGGACAGGTCGTCCTTACTATGGCTACACCTTC	CASVGTGRPYYGYTF
NA	few	TRBV27	10	TRBJ2-7	TGTGCCAGCGGGTTGAACGAGCAGTACTTC	CASGLNEQYF
NA	many	TRBV6-2/TRBV6-3	15	TRBJ2-7	TGTGCCAGCAGTGGCCGGGACGGAGCCTCCTACGAGCAGTACTTC	CASSGRDGASYEQYF
TRBD2	many	TRBV9	13	TRBJ2-7	TGTGCCAGCAGCGTTAGCGGGAGTGGCGAGCAGTACTTC	CASSVSGSGEQYF
NA	many	TRBV2	16	TRBJ1-3	TGTGCCAGCAGTGACACCGAACTTCCAAGGGGAAACACCATATATTTT	CASSDTELPRGNTIYF
NA	NA	TRBV4-1	16	TRBJ1-5	TGCGCCAGCAGCCAATGGGAGGTGGGCAGAGATCAGCCCCAGCATTTT	CASSQWEVGRDQPQHF
NA	many	TRBV6-5	14	TRBJ1-5	TGTGCCAGCAGTTACTCGTTCACAGATCAGCCCCAGCATTTT	CASSYSFTDQPQHF
NA	few	TRBV6-5	15	TRBJ1-1	TGTGCCAGCAGTTACTCCCTCGGTTTGAACACTGAAGCTTTCTTT	CASSYSLGLNTEAFF
NA	many	TRBV5-1	14	TRBJ2-5	TGTGCCAGCAGCTTGCCAGGGTACCAAGAGACCCAGTACTTC	CASSLPGYQETQYF
NA	many	TRBV7-9	14	TRBJ2-5	TGTGCCAGCAGCTTACAACAGGGTGGAGAGACCCAGTACTTC	CASSLQQGGETQYF
NA	many	TRBV7-6	12	TRBJ1-2	TGTGCCAGCAGCTTAGGGGGCCATGGCTACACCTTC	CASSLGGHGYTF
NA	NA	TRBV3-1	17	TRBJ2-1	TGTGCCAGCAGCCAAGATCAGAAGGCATGGTCCTACAATGAGCAGTTCTTC	CASSQDQKAWSYNEQFF
TRBD2	many	TRBV6-1	14	TRBJ2-3	TGTGCCAGCAGTCCTCTAGCGGGAGTAGATACGCAGTATTTT	CASSPLAGVDTQYF
NA	many	TRBV6-1	15	TRBJ2-5	TGTGCCAGCAGACCAGCGACGGGGGATGTAGAGACCCAGTACTTC	CASRPATGDVETQYF
NA	many	TRBV7-2	15	TRBJ2-3	TGTGCCAGCAGCTTAGTGTTGGGGTTGGCAGGTACGCAGTATTTT	CASSLVLGLAGTQYF
NA	many	TRBV7-8	15	TRBJ2-7	TGTGCCAGCAGCCATTATCGGGACATCGACTACGAGCAGTACTTC	CASSHYRDIDYEQYF
TRBD2	many	TRBV12-3/TRBV12-4	15	TRBJ2-1	TGTGCCAGCAGGAGCACTAGCGGGAGAGGGAATGAGCAGTTCTTC	CASRSTSGRGNEQFF
TRBD2	many	TRBV5-1	16	TRBJ2-7	TGCGCCAGCAGCTTGGGAATGACTAGCGGCTCCTACGAGCAGTACTTC	CASSLGMTSGSYEQYF
NA	many	TRBV6-5	16	TRBJ1-5	TGTGCCAGCAGTTACTCCGCAGGGGAATTCAATCAGCCCCAGCATTTT	CASSYSAGEFNQPQHF
TRBD2	many	TRBV20-1	15	TRBJ2-1	TGCAGTGCCCAAAAGGCGGGAGTATCCTACAATGAGCAGTTCTTC	CSAQKAGVSYNEQFF
TRBD1	few	TRBV19	14	TRBJ2-3	TGTGCCAGTAGGTCCGGGACAGGGGCAGATACGCAGTATTTT	CASRSGTGADTQYF
NA	few	TRBV14	19	TRBJ2-2	TGTGCCAGCAGCCAAGAGAACACATCGGGCCTCAGATGCACCGGGGAGCTGTTTTTT	CASSQENTSGLRCTGELFF
TRBD2	many	TRBV5-1	19	TRBJ2-3	TGCGCCAGCAGCTTGGCCATAGCGGGAGGCCTCCGCAGCACAGATACGCAGTATTTT	CASSLAIAGGLRSTDTQYF
NA	NA	TRBV6-1	13	TRBJ2-2	TGTGCCAGCAGTGCCCAGTCAACCGGGGAGCTGTTTTTT	CASSAQSTGELFF
NA	many	TRBV11-2	13	TRBJ1-5	TGTGCCAGCAGCCCTTTTAGCAATCAGCCCCAGCATTTT	CASSPFSNQPQHF
NA	many	TRBV6-1	15	TRBJ1-5	TGTGCCATCGACCGGTACGGTAGTGTCAATCAGCCCCAGCATTTT	CAIDRYGSVNQPQHF
TRBD1	many	TRBV2	16	TRBJ1-1	TGTGCCAGCATCCGAGACAGGGGCCGGATGAACACTGAAGCTTTCTTT	CASIRDRGRMNTEAFF
NA	many	TRBV12-3/TRBV12-4	14	TRBJ2-3	TGTGCCAGCAGTTTGGAGCTACACACAGATACGCAGTATTTT	CASSLELHTDTQYF
NA	once	TRBV30	14	TRBJ2-2	TGTGCCTGCAATCCCCCAGGGAAGACCGGGGAGCTGTTTTTT	CACNPPGKTGELFF
NA	many	TRBV6-5	17	TRBJ1-6	TGTGCCAGCAGTTACTCGATGATGGACGGATATAATTCACCCCTCCACTTT	CASSYSMMDGYNSPLHF
TRBD1	many	TRBV18	14	TRBJ1-2	TGTGCCAGCTCACACGGACAGGGAAACTATGGCTACACCTTC	CASSHGQGNYGYTF
NA	NA	TRBV5-1	13	TRBJ2-7	TGCGCCAGCAGCATGGGACCCTCCTACGAGCAGTACTTC	CASSMGPSYEQYF
NA	few	TRBV5-6	15	TRBJ2-7	TGTGCCAGCAGCCTAACAGGGGCGGGGGCCTACGGGCAGTACTTC	CASSLTGAGAYGQYF
TRBD1	many	TRBV29-1	18	TRBJ2-3	TGCAGCGTTGTGGGGGCCTTGGGGGACAGGGGCCCCACAGATACGCAGTATTTT	CSVVGALGDRGPTDTQYF
TRBD1	many	TRBV10-3	16	TRBJ2-7	TGTGCCATCAGTGAGTCTTCCCGGGACAGGGGCTACGAGCAGTACTTC	CAISESSRDRGYEQYF
NA	many	TRBV11-3	13	TRBJ1-6	TGTGCCAGCAAGGAGGATCATAATTCACCCCTCCACTTT	CASKEDHNSPLHF
NA	few	TRBV7-9	13	TRBJ2-1	TGTGCCAGCAGCCCTTCACCGCAGGGGGGGCAGTTCTTC	CASSPSPQGGQFF
TRBD1	many	TRBV6-1	15	TRBJ2-7	TGTGCCAGCAGCGTAGGGGGCAGCGGACCTCTCGAGCAGTACTTC	CASSVGGSGPLEQYF
NA	few	TRBV4-1	20	TRBJ1-6	TGCGCCAGCAGCCAAGATTATGCGGATCTACCAAGCTCCTATAATTCACCCCTCCACTTT	CASSQDYADLPSSYNSPLHF
NA	many	TRBV7-8	14	TRBJ2-7	TGTGCCAGCAGCCAAGGGGGGGGATCCCTCGAGCAGTACTTC	CASSQGGGSLEQYF
TRBD1	NA	TRBV20-1	15	TRBJ1-5	TGCAGTGCTACCCCGGGACAGGGGGCATGGCAGCCCCAGCATTTT	CSATPGQGAWQPQHF